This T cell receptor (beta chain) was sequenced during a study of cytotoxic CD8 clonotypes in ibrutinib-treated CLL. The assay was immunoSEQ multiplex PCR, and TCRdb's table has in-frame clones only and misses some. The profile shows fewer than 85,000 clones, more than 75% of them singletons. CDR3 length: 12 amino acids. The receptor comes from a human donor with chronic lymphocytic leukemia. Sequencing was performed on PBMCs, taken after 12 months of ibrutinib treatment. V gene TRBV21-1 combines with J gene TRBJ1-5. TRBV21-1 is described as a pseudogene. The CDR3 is CASRMGGSPQHF. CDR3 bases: TGTGCCAGCAGAATGGGGGGTTCGCCCCAGCATTTT.